This TCR beta chain was recovered during a study of radiotherapy plus CTLA-4 blockade in lung cancer. Regarding the study as a whole: After treatment with radiotherapy plus ipilimumab, TCR clones that came from the tumor expanded in blood.

Clones were sequenced by immunoSEQ multiplex PCR, and TCRdb holds only the in-frame ones, with some missing. In the table there are approximately 94,000 clones, roughly 80% of which are singletons. The CDR3 is 13 residues long. The V gene end was trimmed by 4 bases and the J gene end by 4 bases; junction bases not matched to a gene: 1. Germline values: CDR1 MNHNS, CDR2 SASEGT. Comments on this clone: Its matching antigen is unknown.

V is TRBV6-1 and J is TRBJ2-7; 10 bases align to TRBD1. Specimen: peripheral blood, collected from a patient treated with radiotherapy plus ipilimumab. This clonotype was sampled from a human donor with non-small cell lung cancer that progressed on radiotherapy plus ipilimumab. The CDR3 DNA reads TGTGCCAGCAGTGCGGACAGGGGGTACGAGCAGTACTTC. Translation: CASSADRGYEQYF.